Following are 32 T cell receptor beta chains from one sample sequenced in a study of T cell clonality in common variable immunodeficiency. Study-level findings and limits: Fewer deletions and N-nucleotide insertions were reportedly seen in common variable immunodeficiency TCR beta sequences.

Method: immunoSEQ multiplex PCR; TCRdb's copy keeps in-frame clones and lacks some. The sample shows some 21,000 clones, none of them appearing just once. For these receptors, no antigen is known. The sample taken for sequencing was peripheral blood mononuclear cells. The receptors here all came from a human donor with common variable immunodeficiency.

Points on this clone: The read comes to an end 3 residues before the CDR3 does, leaving the germline J gene to fill in the end. The chain couples TRBV19 to TRBJ2-6; possible D gene TRBD2, 5 bases. The CDR3 sequence is 16 residues long. The V end lost 6 bases, the J end lost 1 base, and 13 bases lay between the germline ends. Germline CDR1 is LNHDA and CDR2 is SQIVND (reference sequence). The CDR3 bases that were read are TGTGCCAGTAGCCCCCGCCGGGGATCTGGGGCCAACGTC. It translates to CASSPRRGSGANV. The CDR3 reads in full as CASSPRRGSGANVLTF. Based on the CDR3 plus reference TRBV19 and TRBJ2-6, the full variable domain is DGGITQSPKYLFRKEGQNVTLSCEQNLNHDAMYWYRQDPGQGLRLIYYSQIVNDFQKGDIAEGYSVSREKKESFPLTVTSAQKNPTAFYLCASSPRRGSGANVLTFGAGSRLTVL.

On this clone itself: The sequenced fragment ends 3 residues before the CDR3 boundary, so the rest is inferred from the germline J gene. The V gene is TRBV6-2 or TRBV6-3, the J gene TRBJ2-2, with 12 bases aligning to TRBD2. This CDR3 contains 17 residues. The germline V gene has CDR1 MNHEY and CDR2 SVGEGT. Trimming cost V 4 bases and J 2 bases; bases outside gene matches: 5. CDR3: CASSFLAGGSNTGELFF. CDR3 DNA (partial): TGTGCCAGCAGTTTTCTAGCGGGAGGGAGTAACACCGGGGAG.

Only a few counts were recorded for this clone. The CDR3 goes on 3 residues after the read ends, and that part is filled in from the germline J gene. The chain is built from TRBV30 and TRBJ1-2; the D is unclear. The germline gives CDR1 GTSNPN, CDR2 SVGIG (reference sequence). V was trimmed by 7 bases and J by 5 bases, leaving 17 bases between them. The CDR3 is 13 residues long. The CDR3 loop is CASTWARLYGYTF. CDR3 DNA, as far as it was read: TGTGCCTCCACTTGGGCCAGACTATATGGC.

As to this clone: The read terminates 3 residues ahead of where the CDR3 ends, so the germline J gene completes it. This sequence joins TRBV19 and TRBJ2-7; a weak D match, TRBD1 (7 bases). V lost 7 bases, J lost 2 bases, and 12 bases lay in between. This CDR3 contains 13 residues. Germline V lookup: CDR1 LNHDA, CDR2 SQIVND (reference sequence). The sequenced part of the CDR3 DNA is TGTGCCAGTAACAGGGGACTCACCTACGAG. Residues: CASNRGLTYE. The full CDR3 reads CASNRGLTYEQYF. The whole variable domain, remainder taken from reference TRBV19 and TRBJ2-7, is DGGITQSPKYLFRKEGQNVTLSCEQNLNHDAMYWYRQDPGQGLRLIYYSQIVNDFQKGDIAEGYSVSREKKESFPLTVTSAQKNPTAFYLCASNRGLTYEQYFGPGTRLTVT.

This clone was found many times. The CDR3 extends 3 residues past the end of the read, so its final part is completed from the germline J gene. V gene TRBV18 combines with J gene TRBJ2-7; 7 nucleotides agree with TRBD1. There are 13 residues in the CDR3. Germline V gene sequence: CDR1 KGHSH, CDR2 LQKENI. Losses at the gene ends were 3 bases for V and 6 bases for J; bases not matched to a gene: 5. This CDR3 reads CASSPTGAGEQYF. The covered CDR3 bases are TGTGCCAGCTCACCCACAGGGGCGGGCGAG.

This clone was observed a handful of times. The read stops 3 residues short of the end of the CDR3; the missing end is completed from the germline J gene. The rearrangement links TRBV18 to TRBJ2-3; D might be TRBD1 (6 bases). The germline gives CDR1 KGHSH, CDR2 LQKENI. This CDR3 is 14 amino acids long. V was pared by 2 bases and J by 5 bases, with 11 bases between. The CDR3 DNA, read in part, is TGTGCCAGCTCACCAATGGGGGCTTTAGATACG. Protein product: CASSPMGALDT. The entire CDR3 protein reads CASSPMGALDTQYF.

A few counts support this clone. The observed sequence ends 3 residues before the CDR3 terminus, with the missing tail filled in from the germline J gene. The rearrangement uses TRBV18 and TRBJ1-6; the D gene is possibly TRBD1 (5 bases). The germline CDR1 and CDR2 sequences are KGHSH and LQKENI. V was shortened by 5 bases and J by 8 bases, with 19 bases between the two germline ends. This CDR3 region has 16 residues. The CDR3 loop reads CASSGNRLVTDSPLHF. The covered CDR3 bases are TGTGCCAGCTCAGGTAACAGGTTGGTTACGGATTCACCC.

Ten or more counts support this clone. Read data end 3 residues before the CDR3 end; the end is taken from the germline J gene. This rearrangement joins TRBV19 to TRBJ2-7; 8 bases match TRBD1. Per the germline V gene, CDR1 is LNHDA and CDR2 is SQIVND (reference sequence). This CDR3 has 12 residues. V lost 9 bases, J lost 3 bases, and 4 bases stayed unmatched. CDR3 DNA (partial): TGTGCCAGCCCAGGACAGGGCTACGAG. This sequence encodes CASPGQGYE. The full CDR3 protein reads CASPGQGYEQYF.

On this clone: The CDR3 end falls 3 residues outside the read, so it is completed with the germline J gene. V usage is TRBV14 and J usage is TRBJ2-7; TRBD1 matches at 7 bases. CDR1 is SGHDN, CDR2 FVKESK, per germline. Trimming cost V 1 base and J 3 bases; bases outside gene matches: 3. This CDR3 is 14 amino acids long. The CDR3: CASSQGQGFYEQYF. The CDR3 bases that were read are TGTGCCAGCAGCCAAGGACAGGGTTTCTACGAG. Full variable domain (missing parts from reference TRBV14 and TRBJ2-7): EAGVTQFPSHSVIEKGQTVTLRCDPISGHDNLYWYRRVMGKEIKFLLHFVKESKQDESGMPNNRFLAERTGGTYSTLKVQPAELEDSGVYFCASSQGQGFYEQYFGPGTRLTVT.

This clone was counted at least ten times. Coverage ceases 3 residues before the CDR3 finishes, and the germline J gene fills in the end. V and J are TRBV5-4 and TRBJ2-1; 9 bases map to TRBD1. The junction had 10 bases not matched to a gene; V was cut back by 5 bases and J by 7 bases. The CDR3 has 15 amino acids. CDR1 SGHNT and CDR2 YYREEE come from the germline V gene (reference sequence). CDR3: CASRPTGGVLNEQFF. The sequenced CDR3 bases are TGTGCCAGCAGGCCCACAGGGGGCGTTTTGAATGAG.

This clone was found many times. The sequenced fragment ends 3 residues before the CDR3 boundary, so the rest is inferred from the germline J gene. The chain combines TRBV12-5 with TRBJ2-3, with 9 bases that match TRBD1. Germline V gene sequence: CDR1 LGHNT, CDR2 FRNRAP. V lost 6 bases to trimming and J lost 0 bases; unmatched junction nucleotides: 7. The CDR3 length is 16 residues. The sequenced part of the CDR3 DNA is TGTGCTAGTGGAACAACAGGGGGCTTTAGCACAGATACG. This translates into CASGTTGGFSTDT. The CDR3 as a whole reads CASGTTGGFSTDTQYF. The whole variable domain, remainder taken from reference TRBV12-5 and TRBJ2-3, is DARVTQTPRHKVTEMGQEVTMRCQPILGHNTVFWYRQTMMQGLELLAYFRNRAPLDDSGMPKDRFSAEMPDATLATLKIQPSEPRDSAVYFCASGTTGGFSTDTQYFGPGTRLTVL.

A remark on this clone: The read gets to within 3 residues of the CDR3 end, and the germline J gene fills in the rest. J is TRBJ2-1 and V is TRBV29-1; tentative D call: TRBD2 (5 bases). CDR3 length: 14 amino acids. CDR1 SQVTM and CDR2 ANQGSEA come from the germline V gene. Deletions cut 3 bases from V and 9 bases from J, with 18 bases between. The CDR3 bases that were read are TGCAGCGTTGAGTGGATCACTATACGGGGTGAG. This encodes CSVEWITIRGE. The full CDR3 sequence reads CSVEWITIRGEQFF.

This clone was seen at least ten times. The read gets to within 3 residues of the CDR3 end, and the germline J gene fills in the rest. The rearrangement uses TRBV5-1 and TRBJ2-2, with D possibly TRBD1 on 6 matching bases. The CDR3 sequence is 16 residues long. Deletions cut 0 bases from V and 4 bases from J, with 13 bases between. Germline CDR1 is SGHRS and CDR2 is YFSETQ. Partial CDR3 DNA: TGCGCCAGCAGCTTGGATGGCCCAGGGGCCACCGGGGAG. Amino acid sequence: CASSLDGPGATGE. The whole CDR3 sequence is CASSLDGPGATGELFF.

The sample holds a few counts of this clone. The read halts 3 residues ahead of the CDR3 end, with the missing end drawn from the germline J gene. The chain uses TRBV7-2 and TRBJ2-7, with D possibly matching TRBD2 (6 bases). The CDR3 contains 14 residues. Deletions cut 1 base from V and 0 bases from J, with 7 bases between. Per the germline V gene, CDR1 is SGHTA and CDR2 is FQGNSA. The CDR3 sequence is CASSLGGDSYEQYF. Incomplete CDR3 DNA: TGTGCCAGCAGCTTAGGGGGGGACTCCTACGAG.

There are a few counts of this clone. Read data end 3 residues before the CDR3 end; the end is taken from the germline J gene. V usage is TRBV7-6 and J usage is TRBJ2-7; 8 nucleotides align to TRBD1. This CDR3 comprises 15 residues. The junction had 9 bases not matched to a gene; V was cut back by 5 bases and J by 3 bases. Germline CDR1 is SGHVS and CDR2 is FNYEAQ. CDR3 bases read: TGTGCCAGCAGCCAGCCCGGACAGGGTTTCTACGAG. This codes for CASSQPGQGFYE. From start to end, the CDR3 is CASSQPGQGFYEQYF.

This clone was observed a handful of times. The sequenced CDR3 bases are TGCGCCAGCAGCTTGTACAGGGGAAGCGACGAG. Translated, it gives CASSLYRGSDE. From start to end, the CDR3 is CASSLYRGSDEQYF. V gene TRBV5-1 combines with J gene TRBJ2-7, with 7 bases fitting TRBD1. The read stops 3 residues short of the end of the CDR3; the missing end is completed from the germline J gene. Per germline, CDR1 SGHRS and CDR2 YFSETQ. This CDR3 has 14 residues. The ends lost 1 base at V and 5 bases at J; junction bases unmatched: 6.

As to this clone: The CDR3 extends 3 residues past the end of the read, so its final part is completed from the germline J gene. The chain uses TRBV18 and TRBJ2-4, with D perhaps TRBD1 (6 bases). Germline V gene lookup returns CDR1 KGHSH and CDR2 LQKENI. The CDR3 consists of 13 residues. The part of the CDR3 DNA that was read is TGTGCCAGCTCACCTGGACAGTTAGAGACT. This codes for CASSPGQLET. The full CDR3 reads CASSPGQLETQYF.

Points on this clone: The read ends 3 residues early relative to the CDR3; the germline J gene fills the gap. This chain links TRBV18 with TRBJ1-5; unclear D gene. The CDR3 sequence is 15 residues long. The ends were cut back, 4 bases at V and 0 bases at J, with 10 bases in the middle. Germline V lookup: CDR1 KGHSH, CDR2 LQKENI. CDR3 bases read: TGTGCCAGCTCACTCGGTCCATATAGCAATCAGCCC. It translates to CASSLGPYSNQP. The full CDR3 protein is CASSLGPYSNQPQHF.

This clone appeared a few times. The read terminates 3 residues ahead of where the CDR3 ends, so the germline J gene completes it. This same CDR3 is encoded by further DNA sequences in the sample. This sequence joins TRBV18 and TRBJ2-7; 8 bases are shared with TRBD2. Germline lookup yields CDR1 KGHSH and CDR2 LQKENI. V shed 0 bases and J 2 bases; nucleotides not matched to a gene: 3. CDR3 size: 15 residues. The CDR3 sequence is CASSPPTSGAYEQYF. The DNA read from the CDR3 is TGTGCCAGCTCACCACCTACTAGCGGAGCCTACGAG.

This clone appeared a few times. The read ends 3 residues shy of where the CDR3 ends; the end is completed using the germline J gene. V gene TRBV5-6 combines with J gene TRBJ2-7; perhaps TRBD1 as D (5 bases). The CDR3 runs to 13 residues. Trimming stripped 0 bases from V and 6 bases from J, with 10 bases between. Germline CDR1 SGHDT, CDR2 YYEEEE. The CDR3 sequence: CASSLEEGAEQYF. The DNA read from the CDR3 is TGTGCCAGCAGCTTGGAGGAAGGGGCCGAG. Complete variable domain (other parts from reference TRBV5-6 and TRBJ2-7): DAGVTQSPTHLIKTRGQQVTLRCSPKSGHDTVSWYQQALGQGPQFIFQYYEEEERQRGNFPDRFSGHQFPNYSSELNVNALLLGDSALYLCASSLEEGAEQYFGPGTRLTVT.

On this clone itself: The CDR3 end falls 3 residues outside the read, so it is completed with the germline J gene. This chain connects TRBV7-3 to TRBJ1-1; D not resolved. V was trimmed by 5 bases and J by 2 bases, leaving 15 bases between them. This CDR3 region has 15 residues. CDR1 and CDR2 from the germline V gene are SGHTA and FQGTGA. The CDR3 region is CASSPYPNQNTEAFF. The sequenced part of the CDR3 DNA is TGTGCCAGCAGCCCCTATCCCAACCAAAACACTGAA. The full variable domain, completed using reference TRBV7-3 and TRBJ1-1, is GAGVSQTPSNKVTEKGKYVELRCDPISGHTALYWYRQSLGQGPEFLIYFQGTGAADDSGLPNDRFFAVRPEGSVSTLKIQRTERGDSAVYLCASSPYPNQNTEAFFGQGTRLTVV.

This clone turned up a few times. The observed sequence ends 3 residues before the CDR3 terminus, with the missing tail filled in from the germline J gene. This chain joins TRBV18 and TRBJ1-5; 9 positions match TRBD1. With 3 bases clipped from V and 6 bases from J, the junction kept 15 bases outside the gene matches. The CDR3 covers 18 residues. From germline, CDR1 is KGHSH and CDR2 LQKENI. The CDR3 sequence is CASSPYPISTGGCQPQHF. CDR3 DNA, as far as it was read: TGTGCCAGCTCACCGTATCCAATCTCAACAGGGGGCTGTCAGCCC.

This clone was detected ten times or more. Coverage ceases 3 residues before the CDR3 finishes, and the germline J gene fills in the end. The V gene is TRBV19, the J gene TRBJ1-1, with TRBD1 as a possible D gene (5 bases). The CDR3 is made up of 12 amino acids. Germline V CDR1 and CDR2: LNHDA, SQIVND (reference sequence). CDR3 DNA (partial): TGTGCCAGTAGTACCCCAGGGTTGGGG. It is translated as CASSTPGLG. The entire CDR3 protein is CASSTPGLGAFF.

The sample holds many counts of this clone. With the read ending 3 residues before the CDR3 end, the germline J gene is used to fill in that end. The J gene is TRBJ2-4, the V gene TRBV29-1, with no clear D. The V gene lost 6 bases and the J gene lost 1 base, with 10 bases spanning the gap. The CDR3 has 13 amino acids. Per germline, CDR1 SQVTM and CDR2 ANQGSEA. This CDR3 reads CSVAPEAKNIQYF. CDR3 bases read: TGCAGCGTCGCACCAGAGGCCAAAAACATT.

A word on this clone: Coverage ceases 3 residues before the CDR3 finishes, and the germline J gene fills in the end. This chain joins TRBV6-2 or TRBV6-3 and TRBJ1-1; possible D gene TRBD1, 5 bases. Germline V gives CDR1 MNHEY, CDR2 SVGEGT. Trimming shortened V by 5 bases and J by 5 bases, and 21 bases separated the two germline ends. The CDR3 is 16 residues long. The CDR3 region is CASSRKPDPGRTEAFF. CDR3 DNA (partial): TGTGCCAGCAGTCGAAAACCTGACCCAGGGAGGACTGAA.

This clone was detected many times. Read data end 3 residues before the CDR3 end; the end is taken from the germline J gene. The chain uses TRBV18 and TRBJ1-5; 9 nucleotides align to TRBD1. This CDR3 has 14 residues. The germline gives CDR1 KGHSH, CDR2 LQKENI. With V trimmed by 6 bases and J by 5 bases, 5 bases remained unmatched. CDR3: CASSMDRGDQPQHF. The sequenced part of the CDR3 DNA is TGTGCCAGCTCTATGGACAGGGGTGATCAGCCC.

This clone was recorded a few times. The CDR3 end lies 3 residues beyond the end of the read and is filled in from the germline J gene. The chain uses TRBV30 and TRBJ2-7; 7 bases line up with TRBD1. CDR3 size: 12 residues. The V gene end was trimmed by 5 bases and the J gene end by 3 bases; junction bases not matched to a gene: 4. Germline loops: CDR1 GTSNPN, CDR2 SVGIG (reference sequence). The sequenced CDR3 bases are TGTGCCTGGGGGACAGCCAACTACGAG. Its translation: CAWGTANYE. The CDR3 reads in full as CAWGTANYEQYF.

This clone was detected only a few times. The read terminates 3 residues before the CDR3 end, so the remaining end is supplied by the germline J gene. The chain carries TRBV5-1 and TRBJ2-3, with a possible D match to TRBD1 (5 bases). V was shortened by 5 bases and J by 3 bases, with 13 bases between the two germline ends. The CDR3 contains 14 residues. Germline-derived CDR1 and CDR2 are SGHRS and YFSETQ. The CDR3 is CASSLRGSTDTQYF. The covered CDR3 bases are TGCGCCAGCAGTTTAAGGGGTTCTACAGATACG.

In its sample, this clone was seen many times. The sequence runs out 3 residues before the end of the CDR3; the remainder is reconstructed from the germline J gene. The chain uses TRBV7-2 and TRBJ2-7, with D possibly TRBD2 on 6 matching bases. V was clipped by 1 base and J by 3 bases, with 10 bases between them. Germline-derived CDR1 and CDR2 are SGHTA and FQGNSA. This CDR3 region has 14 residues. CDR3 region: CASSLVGLSYEQYF. The sequenced part of the CDR3 DNA is TGTGCCAGCAGCTTAGTGGGACTTAGCTACGAG.

In this sample, this clone turned up a few times. The sequenced fragment ends 3 residues before the CDR3 boundary, so the rest is inferred from the germline J gene. The chain recombines TRBV19 with TRBJ2-5, with TRBD1 matching over 7 bases. Trimming at V came to 4 bases and at J to 5 bases, leaving 16 bases not matched to a gene. This CDR3 is built from 17 residues. The V gene's germline CDR1 is LNHDA and CDR2 SQIVND (reference sequence). The sequenced CDR3 bases are TGTGCCAGTAGTACGCTAACAACAGGGGAAATAAGGGAGACC. Its protein product is CASSTLTTGEIRET. Given in full, the CDR3 is CASSTLTTGEIRETQYF.

A few counts support this clone. The CDR3 is cut off 3 residues early in the read; its end comes from the germline J gene. The V call is TRBV18, the J call TRBJ2-7; weak D call: TRBD1 (6 bases). V was clipped by 5 bases and J by 3 bases, with 11 bases between them. This CDR3 has 13 residues. Germline V gene lookup returns CDR1 KGHSH and CDR2 LQKENI. The CDR3 loop is CASSEDRIYEQYF. The covered CDR3 bases are TGTGCCAGCTCAGAAGACAGGATCTACGAG.

This clone was observed at least ten times. The read falls 3 residues short of the CDR3 end, and the missing part is taken from the germline J gene. The V and J genes are TRBV20-1 and TRBJ2-3; TRBD2 is a possible D gene (5 bases). Deletions cut 3 bases from V and 4 bases from J, with 8 bases between. Looked up from germline, CDR1 is DFQATT and CDR2 is SNEGSKA (reference sequence). CDR3 length equals 12 residues. CDR3 residues: CSARFSADTQYF. The part of the CDR3 DNA that was read is TGCAGTGCTAGGTTTAGCGCAGATACG.